This T cell receptor beta chain is from a study of T cell responses to AZD1222 COVID-19 vaccine. A remark on this clone: Its specificity is not known.

Study-level findings and limits: After the peak T cell response, and only then, were repertoires sampled. CD4 TCRs linked to vaccination spanned spike, dominating at 160-218 and 743-854.

Libraries were prepared by immunoSEQ multiplex PCR; TCRdb keeps only in-frame clonotypes and omits some of them. The profile covers tens of thousands of clones, with about 87% appearing a single time and roughly 5.6% taken by the ten largest. The CDR3 spans 15 residues. Germline CDR1 MNHEY, CDR2 SMNVEV (reference sequence). The V gene end was trimmed by 11 bases and the J gene end by 7 bases; junction bases not matched to a gene: 18. This TCR came from an adult in good health. Material: peripheral blood, obtained on day 0 of AZD1222 vaccination. The gene calls are TRBV27 and TRBJ1-2, with 8 bases lining up with TRBD1. CDR3 protein: CASTLGGQATGGYTF. DNA of the CDR3: TGTGCCTCAACCCTGGGGGGACAGGCGACCGGTGGCTACACCTTC.